A single T cell receptor (beta chain) is shown here with its context. Antigen unknown. Germline loops: CDR1 SGHNT, CDR2 YYREEE (reference sequence). V trimming: 4 bases; J trimming: 2 bases; junction bases outside the gene matches: 6. CDR3 length equals 15 residues. This specimen comes from a study of T-cell reconstitution after alpha-beta-depleted transplantation in children. Points from the study as a whole: The origin of high day-60 TCRbeta diversity in some patients lay in surviving recipient T cells and thymic progenitors. Fresh T-cell production supplied most of the T-cell counts and diversity seen one year after transplant. Several hundred rapidly expanded clones from non-depleted graft cells reportedly supplied alpha-beta T cells about two months post-transplant.

Using unique molecular identifiers, the investigators prepared the TCRbeta library. One entry per CDR3 protein, called by TCRdb with MiXCR from the PCR reads. The profile shows about 76,000 distinct CDR3 sequences, 13% to 15% of them singletons. Material: PBMCs, mostly from graft donor cells, obtained 180 days after TCRalphabeta/CD19-depleted stem cell transplant. The gene calls are TRBV5-4 and TRBJ2-7; 10 bases match TRBD1. The source is a male patient aged 2 to 9 who had a stem cell transplant for acute lymphoblastic leukemia, so the T cells may come from the graft donor. The CDR3 sequence: CASSVGQGLAYEQYF. The CDR3, as DNA: TGTGCCAGCAGCGTGGGACAGGGGCTCGCCTACGAGCAGTACTTC.